This T cell receptor beta chain was observed in a study of molecular identifiers for immune sequencing clone quantification. This clonotype was observed many times. Its antigen remains unknown. Whole-study findings and limits: Spiked TCR RNA from one Jurkat cell reportedly showed up when mixed among one million naive cells.

Germline loops: CDR1 PRHDT, CDR2 FYEKMQ (reference sequence). The CDR3 is 15 amino acids. V gave up 4 bases and J gave up 3 bases; unmatched junction bases: 6. TCRdb redid the calling of the PCR reads with MiXCR, one entry per CDR3 protein. The sample carries 550,000 to 750,000 distinct CDR3 sequences, just under 20% recorded once. Material: naive CD8+ T cells from blood, with Jurkat cell RNA spiked in. As to subset: FACS-sorted CD8+CD4-CCR7+CD45RA+ naive T cells. The chain links TRBV13 to TRBJ2-3, with 8 bases that match TRBD1. This clonotype originated in a human donor in good health. Some libraries in this study had Jurkat cell RNA spiked in. The CDR3 loop reads CASSSGGGRTDTQYF. The CDR3 region has the DNA TGTGCCAGCAGCTCAGGGGGCGGAAGGACAGATACGCAGTATTTT.